This TCR beta chain was observed in a study of OX40 agonist ivuxolimab in advanced cancers. The wider study: Six ivuxolimab dose levels, 0.01 to 10 mg/kg, were given intravenously every 2 weeks. Hepatocellular carcinoma, melanoma, renal cell or head and neck cancer occurred in dose-escalation patients. With a range of 23 to 79, age averaged about 58 years, and about 82% were male.

Germline V gene sequence: CDR1 SGHTA, CDR2 FQGTGA. The CDR3 extends over 15 amino acids. With 0 bases clipped from V and 7 bases from J, the junction kept 3 bases outside the gene matches. Study-wide results and caveats: Which antigen the expanded peripheral T cells recognized is unknown.

Profiled with immunoSEQ multiplex PCR; TCRdb holds only in-frame clones, not every one. The sample shows roughly 120,000 clones, 85% to 95% of them seen only once. As to this clone: Its antigen remains unknown.

The chain has TRBV7-3 and TRBJ2-1, with 10 bases that match TRBD1. This TCR was sampled from an adult with an advanced solid tumor such as melanoma, head and neck, liver or kidney cancer. Source: CD4+ or CD8+ T cells sorted from blood, taken in a trial of the OX40 agonist ivuxolimab. The CDR3 region has the DNA TGTGCCAGCAGCTTAACGTCGGGACAGGGGAATGAGCAGTTCTTC. This codes for CASSLTSGQGNEQFF. The variable domain in full, completed from reference TRBV7-3 and TRBJ2-1, reads GAGVSQTPSNKVTEKGKYVELRCDPISGHTALYWYRQSLGQGPEFLIYFQGTGAADDSGLPNDRFFAVRPEGSVSTLKIQRTERGDSAVYLCASSLTSGQGNEQFFGPGTRLTVL.